These 20 T cell receptor beta chains originate from one sample sequenced in a study of shared clonotypes between healthy human individuals. Profiled with immunoSEQ multiplex PCR; TCRdb holds only in-frame clones, not every one. The repertoire holds about 680,000 clones, with around 78% as singletons. The specimen was memory CD4+ T cells sorted from blood. The sample's subset: CD45RA-negative fraction. The receptors were gathered from a woman in her twenties or thirties in good health.

The chain couples TRBV5-4 to TRBJ2-1; weak D call: TRBD2 (6 bases). This CDR3 contains 15 residues. CDR1 is SGHNT, CDR2 YYREEE, per germline (reference sequence). Trimming shortened V by 0 bases and J by 7 bases, and 14 bases separated the two germline ends. The CDR3 nucleotides read TGTGCCAGCAGCTTGGAACCGGGAGTTAGGAATGAGCAGTTCTTC. Translation: CASSLEPGVRNEQFF.

V is TRBV5-4 and J is TRBJ2-1; 11 bases are a match to TRBD2. CDR1 is SGHNT, CDR2 YYREEE, per germline (reference sequence). This CDR3 has 18 amino acids. After removal of 0 bases from V and 5 bases from J, the junction contained 10 bases not matched to a gene. Here the CDR3 reads CASSLVGLTSGKDNEQFF. The CDR3 bases are TGTGCCAGCAGCTTGGTAGGCCTGACTAGCGGGAAGGACAATGAGCAGTTCTTC.

The genes are TRBV2 and TRBJ2-7; D remains unclear. Looked up from germline, CDR1 is SNHLY and CDR2 is FYNNEI. Between the trimmed V and J ends, which lost 7 bases and 4 bases, there was a span of 14 bases. There are 13 residues in the CDR3. In nucleotides, the CDR3 is TGTGCCAGCACCGGGTGGGTGGGTTACGAGCAGTACTTC. It codes for CASTGWVGYEQYF.

The genes are TRBV6-1 and TRBJ2-2; D possibly corresponds to TRBD2 (5 bases). V lost 4 bases, J lost 3 bases, and 9 bases lay in between. The CDR3 is made up of 14 amino acids. Looked up from germline, CDR1 is MNHNS and CDR2 is SASEGT. In nucleotides, the CDR3 is TGTGCCAGCAGTGGAGGGCTCTACACCGGGGAGCTGTTTTTT. This encodes CASSGGLYTGELFF.

This clone was picked up many times. The sample carries other DNA sequences with the same CDR3. The chain carries TRBV10-3 and TRBJ1-1; TRBD1 might be the D (5 bases). Germline V gene data show CDR1 as ENHRY and CDR2 as SYGVKD. V gave up 2 bases and J gave up 4 bases, with 11 bases separating them. CDR3 size: 14 residues. The CDR3 region is CAISEVGPGTEAFF. DNA for the CDR3: TGTGCCATCAGTGAGGTGGGGCCTGGCACTGAAGCTTTCTTT.

This chain joins TRBV21-1 and TRBJ2-2; the D call TRBD2 from the table was never checked on the DNA. TRBV21-1 is flagged as a pseudogene. CDR3 size: 16 residues. CDR3 DNA: TGTGCCAGCAGCAAAGCTCAAGCGAGAAACACCGGGGAGCTGTTTTTT. Its protein product is CASSKAQARNTGELFF.

The rearrangement uses TRBV7-2 and TRBJ2-1; D uncertain. Germline V CDR1 and CDR2: SGHTA, FQGNSA. V lost 5 bases, J lost 0 bases, and 17 bases lay in between. The CDR3 totals 17 residues. DNA of the CDR3: TGTGCCAGCAGCAGCACCCCTATCGGCCACTCCTACAATGAGCAGTTCTTC. It encodes CASSSTPIGHSYNEQFF.

V usage is TRBV6-1 and J usage is TRBJ2-1; TRBD2 is a possible D gene (6 bases). Germline values: CDR1 MNHNS, CDR2 SASEGT. This CDR3 contains 15 residues. V was pared by 6 bases and J by 3 bases, with 15 bases between. The CDR3 nucleotides are TGTGCCAGCAGCTCGACGGGAGTGTTCTACAATGAGCAGTTCTTC. This gives the protein CASSSTGVFYNEQFF.

J is TRBJ1-2 and V is TRBV25-1, with no clear D. The CDR3 contains 13 residues. V lost 2 bases to trimming and J lost 4 bases, with 8 bases between them. Germline V lookup: CDR1 MGHDK, CDR2 SYGVNS. CDR3 DNA: TGTGCCAGCAGTGAAGCAGGCTTCTATGGCTACACCTTC. Translation gives CASSEAGFYGYTF.

This clone was detected many times. The chain recombines TRBV11-2 with TRBJ2-2; D unresolved. Germline CDR1 is SGHAT and CDR2 is FQNNGV. V was trimmed by 0 bases and J by 1 base, leaving 12 bases between them. The CDR3 has 17 amino acids. The CDR3 DNA sequence: TGTGCCAGCAGCTTAGACGTCGGGCGATTGAACACCGGGGAGCTGTTTTTT. This codes for CASSLDVGRLNTGELFF.

The V and J genes are TRBV5-6 and TRBJ1-2; tentatively, D is TRBD1 (6 bases). Germline V gene data show CDR1 as SGHDT and CDR2 as YYEEEE. V lost 4 bases, J lost 4 bases, and 11 bases lay in between. CDR3 length: 13 residues. This chain's CDR3 is CASSGRGAYGYTF. CDR3 sequence (DNA): TGTGCCAGCAGCGGCAGGGGTGCCTATGGCTACACCTTC.

There are a few counts of this clone. The chain is built from TRBV2 and TRBJ2-2; D remains ambiguous. The length of the CDR3 is 14 residues. In germline, CDR1 is SNHLY, CDR2 FYNNEI. The V end was cut by 1 base, the J end by 6 bases, with 9 bases between. CDR3 protein: CASSEGESAGELFF. In DNA form, the CDR3 reads TGTGCCAGCAGTGAAGGCGAATCAGCCGGGGAGCTGTTTTTT. Complete variable domain (other parts from reference TRBV2 and TRBJ2-2): EPEVTQTPSHQVTQMGQEVILRCVPISNHLYFYWYRQILGQKVEFLVSFYNNEISEKSEIFDDQFSVERPDGSNFTLKIRSTKLEDSAMYFCASSEGESAGELFFGEGSRLTVL.

This clone was counted a few times. The V call is TRBV29-1, the J call TRBJ1-3; D is ambiguous. CDR1 and CDR2 from the germline V gene are SQVTM and ANQGSEA. The CDR3 runs to 12 residues. The V end was cut by 6 bases, the J end by 1 base, with 7 bases between. The CDR3 DNA reads TGCAGCGTCACAGTGTCTGGAAACACCATATATTTT. Translation gives CSVTVSGNTIYF.

The chain employs TRBV20-1 and TRBJ2-1; a possible D gene is TRBD1 (5 bases). This CDR3 is 11 amino acids long. V gave up 7 bases and J gave up 8 bases, with 12 bases separating them. Germline loops: CDR1 DFQATT, CDR2 SNEGSKA (reference sequence). CDR3 bases: TGCAGTGTCCCGACCAGGGATGAGCAGTTCTTC. Its protein product is CSVPTRDEQFF.

This chain joins TRBV7-2 and TRBJ2-1; D is possibly TRBD2 (6 bases). Trimming shortened V by 5 bases and J by 8 bases, and 16 bases separated the two germline ends. This CDR3 spans 14 amino acids. Germline values: CDR1 SGHTA, CDR2 FQGNSA. The DNA for the CDR3 is TGTGCCAGCAGCCGCGGTGGGGGGACCTATGAGCAGTTCTTC. Its translation: CASSRGGGTYEQFF.

This clone was seen just once. V usage is TRBV7-2 and J usage is TRBJ2-7, with D uncertain. CDR1 and CDR2 from the germline V gene are SGHTA and FQGNSA. The CDR3 spans 15 residues. V lost 2 bases to trimming and J lost 0 bases, with 11 bases between them. CDR3 sequence (DNA): TGTGCCAGCAGCTTAACGGCACAGAGCTCCTACGAGCAGTACTTC. It yields the protein CASSLTAQSSYEQYF.

The chain employs TRBV6-5 and TRBJ2-7; 11 nucleotides match TRBD2. CDR3 size: 14 residues. Trimming took 6 bases from V and 3 from J; bases not matched to a gene: 4. Germline-derived CDR1 and CDR2 are MNHEY and SVGAGI. The CDR3 loop is CASSQTSGSYEQYF. Written as DNA, the CDR3 is TGTGCCAGCAGCCAAACTAGCGGGAGCTACGAGCAGTACTTC.

The rearrangement uses TRBV6-5 and TRBJ1-2; D is unclear. CDR3 length: 14 residues. V was shortened by 0 bases and J by 8 bases, with 13 bases between the two germline ends. From germline, CDR1 is MNHEY and CDR2 SVGAGI. In nucleotides, the CDR3 is TGTGCCAGCAGTTACTCGATCGCCCTATTAGGCTACACCTTC. Amino acids: CASSYSIALLGYTF.

Worth noting for this clone: This sample includes further DNA sequences coding for the same CDR3. The chain links TRBV27 to TRBJ2-2; no firm D call. In germline, CDR1 is MNHEY, CDR2 SMNVEV (reference sequence). The CDR3 is 12 residues long. Trimming removed 0 bases from V and 6 bases from J, with 2 bases in between. CDR3 in amino acids: CASSLSAGELFF. The DNA for the CDR3 is TGTGCCAGCAGTTTATCGGCCGGGGAGCTGTTTTTT.

The chain uses TRBV19 and TRBJ1-5; 8 bases line up with TRBD1. Germline CDR1 reads LNHDA; CDR2 reads SQIVND (reference sequence). The CDR3 extends over 16 amino acids. After removal of 1 base from V and 2 bases from J, the junction contained 4 bases not matched to a gene. CDR3 DNA sequence: TGTGCCAGTAGTATAGGACAGGGGAGCGGCAATCAGCCCCAGCATTTT. Its protein is CASSIGQGSGNQPQHF.